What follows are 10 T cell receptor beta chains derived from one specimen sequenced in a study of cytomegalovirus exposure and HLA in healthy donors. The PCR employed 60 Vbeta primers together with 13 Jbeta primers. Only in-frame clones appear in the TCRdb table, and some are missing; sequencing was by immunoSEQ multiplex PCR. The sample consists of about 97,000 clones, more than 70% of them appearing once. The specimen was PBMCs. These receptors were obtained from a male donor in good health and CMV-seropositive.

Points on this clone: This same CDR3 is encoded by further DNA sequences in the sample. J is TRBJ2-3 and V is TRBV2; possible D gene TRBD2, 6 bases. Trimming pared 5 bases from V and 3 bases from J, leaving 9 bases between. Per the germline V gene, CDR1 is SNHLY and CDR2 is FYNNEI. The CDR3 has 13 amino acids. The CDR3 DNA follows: TGTGCCAGCAGTCTGGACTATACAGATACGCAGTATTTT. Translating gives CASSLDYTDTQYF.

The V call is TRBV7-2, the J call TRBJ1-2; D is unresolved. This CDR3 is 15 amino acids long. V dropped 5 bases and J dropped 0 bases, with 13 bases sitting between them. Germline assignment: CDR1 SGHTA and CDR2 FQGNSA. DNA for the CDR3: TGTGCCAGCAGCACAACAGCTTACGCTAACTATGGCTACACCTTC. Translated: CASSTTAYANYGYTF.

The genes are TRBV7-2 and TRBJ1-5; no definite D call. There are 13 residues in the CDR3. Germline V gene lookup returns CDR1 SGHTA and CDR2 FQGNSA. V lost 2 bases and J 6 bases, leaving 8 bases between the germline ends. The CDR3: CASSLFGSQPQHF. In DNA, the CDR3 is TGTGCCAGCAGCTTATTCGGGAGTCAGCCCCAGCATTTT.

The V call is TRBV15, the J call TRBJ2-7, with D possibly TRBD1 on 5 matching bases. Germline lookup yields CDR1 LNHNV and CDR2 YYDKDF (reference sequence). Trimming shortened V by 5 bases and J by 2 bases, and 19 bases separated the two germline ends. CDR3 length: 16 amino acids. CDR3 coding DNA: TGTGCCACCAGCCCCCACGGGCTGGGGCCCACCTACGAGCAGTACTTC. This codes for CATSPHGLGPTYEQYF. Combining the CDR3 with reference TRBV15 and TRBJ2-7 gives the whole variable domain DAMVIQNPRYQVTQFGKPVTLSCSQTLNHNVMYWYQQKSSQAPKLLFHYYDKDFNNEADTPDNFQSRRPNTSFCFLDIRSPGLGDTAMYLCATSPHGLGPTYEQYFGPGTRLTVT.

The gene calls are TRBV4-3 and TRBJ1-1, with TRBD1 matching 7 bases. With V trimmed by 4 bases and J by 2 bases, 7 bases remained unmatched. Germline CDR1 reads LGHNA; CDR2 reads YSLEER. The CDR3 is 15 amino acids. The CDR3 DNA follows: TGCGCCAGCAGCCCTCGGACAGGAACAAACACTGAAGCTTTCTTT. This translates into CASSPRTGTNTEAFF.

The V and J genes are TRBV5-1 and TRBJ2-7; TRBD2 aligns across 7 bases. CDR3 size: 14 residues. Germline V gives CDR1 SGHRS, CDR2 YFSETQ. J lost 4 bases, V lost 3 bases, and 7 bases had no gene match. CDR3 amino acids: CASSSTSELYEQYF. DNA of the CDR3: TGCGCCAGCAGCTCCACTAGCGAGCTATACGAGCAGTACTTC.

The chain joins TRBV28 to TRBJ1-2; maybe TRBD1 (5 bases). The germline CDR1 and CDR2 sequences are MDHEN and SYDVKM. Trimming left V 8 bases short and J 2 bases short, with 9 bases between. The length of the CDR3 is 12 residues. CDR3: CASLAGNYGYTF. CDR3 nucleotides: TGTGCCAGCCTGGCAGGGAACTATGGCTACACCTTC.

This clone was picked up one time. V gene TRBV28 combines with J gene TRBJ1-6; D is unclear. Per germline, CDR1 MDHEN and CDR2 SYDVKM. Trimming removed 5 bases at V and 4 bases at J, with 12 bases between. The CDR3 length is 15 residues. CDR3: CASSPRGVYNSPLHF. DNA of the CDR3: TGTGCCAGCAGTCCACGCGGGGTTTATAATTCACCCCTCCACTTT.

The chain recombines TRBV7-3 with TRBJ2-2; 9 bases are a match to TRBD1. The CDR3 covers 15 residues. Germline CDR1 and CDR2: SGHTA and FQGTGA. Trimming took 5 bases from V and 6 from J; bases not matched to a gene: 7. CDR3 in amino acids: CASSPTGGASGELFF. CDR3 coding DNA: TGTGCCAGCAGCCCTACAGGGGGCGCATCCGGGGAGCTGTTTTTT.

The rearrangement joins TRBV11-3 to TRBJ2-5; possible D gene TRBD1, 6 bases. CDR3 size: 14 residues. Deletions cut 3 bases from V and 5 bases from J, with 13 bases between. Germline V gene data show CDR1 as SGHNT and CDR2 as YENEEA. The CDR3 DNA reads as TGTGCCAGCAGCTTTACAGGGACACGGGAGACCCAGTACTTC. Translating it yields CASSFTGTRETQYF. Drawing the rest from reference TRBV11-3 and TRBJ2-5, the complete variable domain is EAGVVQSPRYKIIEKKQPVAFWCNPISGHNTLYWYLQNLGQGPELLIRYENEEAVDDSQLPKDRFSAERLKGVDSTLKIQPAELGDSAVYLCASSFTGTRETQYFGPGTRLLVL.